This paragraph reports one T cell receptor beta chain. Original processing notes: It was from reference gene primer amplification that nucleated cell counts were estimated. The repertoire was sequenced with immunoSEQ multiplex PCR; TCRdb's copy has only in-frame clones and lacks some. V and J calls plus clone size are reproduced from that table; the DNA served to infer D and trimming. The profile covers fewer than 250,000 clones, with around 80% appearing a single time and roughly 5.5% taken by the ten largest. These data belong to a study of blood T cell repertoires in COVID-19. Overall study: Sites across the United States, Italy and Spain contributed samples from acute and convalescent COVID-19. From T cells, B-cell-depleted T cells, or PBMCs came the material, which was cDNA or gDNA.

Trimming pared 5 bases from V and 0 bases from J, leaving 11 bases between. The germline gives CDR1 MNHEY, CDR2 SMNVEV (reference sequence). This CDR3 comprises 15 residues. This receptor was taken from a human donor in a cohort sampled during active COVID-19. Material for sequencing was peripheral blood. This chain joins TRBV27 and TRBJ2-1; D not resolved. In DNA, the CDR3 is TGTGCCAGCAGTGGTACTCGAAGCTCCTACAATGAGCAGTTCTTC. This gives the protein CASSGTRSSYNEQFF.